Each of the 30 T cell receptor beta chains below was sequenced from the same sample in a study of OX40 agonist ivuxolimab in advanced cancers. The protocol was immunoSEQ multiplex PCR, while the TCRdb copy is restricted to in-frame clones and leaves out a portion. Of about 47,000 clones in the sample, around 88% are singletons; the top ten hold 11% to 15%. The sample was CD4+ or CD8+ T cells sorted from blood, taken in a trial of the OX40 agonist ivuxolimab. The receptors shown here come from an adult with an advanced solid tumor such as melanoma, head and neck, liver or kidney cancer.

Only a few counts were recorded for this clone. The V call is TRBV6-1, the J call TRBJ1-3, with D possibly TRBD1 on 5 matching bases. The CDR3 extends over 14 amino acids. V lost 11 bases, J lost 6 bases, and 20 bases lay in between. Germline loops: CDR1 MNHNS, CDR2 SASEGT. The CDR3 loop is CAAQRAREANTIYF. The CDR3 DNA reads TGTGCCGCCCAAAGGGCCAGGGAAGCAAACACCATATATTTT.

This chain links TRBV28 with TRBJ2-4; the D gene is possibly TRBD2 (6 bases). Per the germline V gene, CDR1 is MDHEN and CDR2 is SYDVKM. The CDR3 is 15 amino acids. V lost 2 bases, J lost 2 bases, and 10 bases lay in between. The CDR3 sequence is CASSLPGGTKNIQYF. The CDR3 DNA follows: TGTGCCAGCAGTTTACCTGGGGGGACCAAAAACATTCAGTACTTC.

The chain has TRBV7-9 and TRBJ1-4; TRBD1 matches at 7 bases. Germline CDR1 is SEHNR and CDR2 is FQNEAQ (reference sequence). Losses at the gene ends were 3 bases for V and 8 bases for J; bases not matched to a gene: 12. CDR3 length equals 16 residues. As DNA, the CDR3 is TGTGCCAGCAGCTTCTCCCGACAGGGTCATAGGGAAAAACTGTTTTTT. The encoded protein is CASSFSRQGHREKLFF.

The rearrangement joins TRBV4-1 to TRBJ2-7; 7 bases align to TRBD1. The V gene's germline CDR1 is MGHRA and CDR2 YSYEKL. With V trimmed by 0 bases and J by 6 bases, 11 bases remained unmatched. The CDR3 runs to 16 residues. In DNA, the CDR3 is TGCGCCAGCAGCCAAGAAGAGGAGACAGGGTTTCGCGAGCAGTACTTC. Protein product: CASSQEEETGFREQYF.

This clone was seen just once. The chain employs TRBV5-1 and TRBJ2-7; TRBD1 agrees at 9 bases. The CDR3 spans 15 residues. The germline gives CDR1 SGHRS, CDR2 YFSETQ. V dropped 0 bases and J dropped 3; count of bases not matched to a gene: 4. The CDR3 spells CASSLGTGGLYEQYF. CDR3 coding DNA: TGCGCCAGCAGCTTGGGCACAGGGGGCCTCTACGAGCAGTACTTC.

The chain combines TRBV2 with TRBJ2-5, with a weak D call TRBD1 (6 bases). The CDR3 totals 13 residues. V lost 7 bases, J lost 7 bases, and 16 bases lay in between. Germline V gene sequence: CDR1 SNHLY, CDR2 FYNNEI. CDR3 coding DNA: TGTGCCAGCAACTACAGGGACGGAGTGACCCAGTACTTC. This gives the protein CASNYRDGVTQYF. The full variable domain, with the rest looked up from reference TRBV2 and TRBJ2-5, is EPEVTQTPSHQVTQMGQEVILRCVPISNHLYFYWYRQILGQKVEFLVSFYNNEISEKSEIFDDQFSVERPDGSNFTLKIRSTKLEDSAMYFCASNYRDGVTQYFGPGTRLLVL.

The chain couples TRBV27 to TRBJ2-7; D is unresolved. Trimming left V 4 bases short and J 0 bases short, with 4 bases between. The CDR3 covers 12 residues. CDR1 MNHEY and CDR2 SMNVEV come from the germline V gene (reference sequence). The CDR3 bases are TGTGCCAGCAGTTCCAACTCCTACGAGCAGTACTTC. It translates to CASSSNSYEQYF.

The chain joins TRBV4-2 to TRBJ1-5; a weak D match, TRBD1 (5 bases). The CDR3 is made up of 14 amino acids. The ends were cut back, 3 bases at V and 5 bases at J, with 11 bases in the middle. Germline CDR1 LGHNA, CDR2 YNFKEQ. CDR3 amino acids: CASSHYLGDQPQHF. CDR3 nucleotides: TGTGCCAGCAGCCACTATCTGGGGGATCAGCCCCAGCATTTT.

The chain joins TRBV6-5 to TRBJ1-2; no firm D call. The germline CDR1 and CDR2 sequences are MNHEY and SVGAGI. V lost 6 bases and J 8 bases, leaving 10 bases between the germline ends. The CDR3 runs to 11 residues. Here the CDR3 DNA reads TGTGCCAGCAGGGCCGGCGGGGGCTACACCTTC. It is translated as CASRAGGGYTF.

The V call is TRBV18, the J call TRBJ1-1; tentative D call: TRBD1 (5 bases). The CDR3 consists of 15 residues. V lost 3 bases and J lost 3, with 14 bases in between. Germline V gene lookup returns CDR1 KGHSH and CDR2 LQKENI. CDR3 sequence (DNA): TGTGCCAGCTCACCGGACCTCGACAGCCACACTGAAGCTTTCTTT. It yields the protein CASSPDLDSHTEAFF.

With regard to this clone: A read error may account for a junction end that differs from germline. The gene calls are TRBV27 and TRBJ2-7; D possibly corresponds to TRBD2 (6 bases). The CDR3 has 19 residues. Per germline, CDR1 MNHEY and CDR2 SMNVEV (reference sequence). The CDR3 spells CASRTKLRGPGLTLYKQYF. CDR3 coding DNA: TGTGCCAGCAGAACCAAGCTAAGAGGCCCGGGACTCACTCTCTACAAGCAGTACTTC.

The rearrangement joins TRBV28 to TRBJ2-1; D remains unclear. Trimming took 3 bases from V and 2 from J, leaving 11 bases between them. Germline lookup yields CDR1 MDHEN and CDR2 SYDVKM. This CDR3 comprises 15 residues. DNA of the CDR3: TGTGCCAGCAGTTTGGCCACGGCCCCCTACAATGAGCAGTTCTTC. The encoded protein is CASSLATAPYNEQFF. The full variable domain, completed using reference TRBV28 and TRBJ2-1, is DVKVTQSSRYLVKRTGEKVFLECVQDMDHENMFWYRQDPGLGLRLIYFSYDVKMKEKGDIPEGYSVSREKKERFSLILESASTNQTSMYLCASSLATAPYNEQFFGPGTRLTVL.

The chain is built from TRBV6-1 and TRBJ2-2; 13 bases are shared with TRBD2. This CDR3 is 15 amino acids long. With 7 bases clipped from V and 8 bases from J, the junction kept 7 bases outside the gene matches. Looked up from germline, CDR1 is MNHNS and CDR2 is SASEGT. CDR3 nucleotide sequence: TGTGCCAGCACCCGGACTAGCGGGAGTTGGGGGGAGCTGTTTTTT. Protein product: CASTRTSGSWGELFF.

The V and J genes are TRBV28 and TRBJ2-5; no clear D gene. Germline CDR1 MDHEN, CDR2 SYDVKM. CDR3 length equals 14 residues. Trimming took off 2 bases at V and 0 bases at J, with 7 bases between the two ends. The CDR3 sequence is CASSLPLYQETQYF. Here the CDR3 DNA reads TGTGCCAGCAGTTTACCCCTGTACCAAGAGACCCAGTACTTC.

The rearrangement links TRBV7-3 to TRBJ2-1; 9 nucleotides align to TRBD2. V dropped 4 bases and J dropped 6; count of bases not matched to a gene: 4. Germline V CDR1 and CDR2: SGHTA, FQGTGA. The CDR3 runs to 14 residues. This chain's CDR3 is CASSSGTSLNEQFF. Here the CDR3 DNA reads TGTGCCAGCAGCTCCGGGACTAGCCTCAATGAGCAGTTCTTC.

Here the CDR3 DNA reads TGTGCCTGGATACCAGCGGGCAGGGGTGAGCAGTTCTTC. Residues: CAWIPAGRGEQFF. The genes are TRBV30 and TRBJ2-1; D tentatively reads TRBD1 or TRBD2 (6 bases each). Germline assignment: CDR1 GTSNPN and CDR2 SVGIG (reference sequence). V lost 4 bases and J 9 bases, leaving 16 bases between the germline ends. CDR3 length: 13 residues. Based on the CDR3 plus reference TRBV30 and TRBJ2-1, the full variable domain is SQTIHQWPATLVQPVGSPLSLECTVEGTSNPNLYWYRQAAGRGLQLLFYSVGIGQISSEVPQNLSASRPQDRQFILSSKKLLLSDSGFYLCAWIPAGRGEQFFGPGTRLTVL.

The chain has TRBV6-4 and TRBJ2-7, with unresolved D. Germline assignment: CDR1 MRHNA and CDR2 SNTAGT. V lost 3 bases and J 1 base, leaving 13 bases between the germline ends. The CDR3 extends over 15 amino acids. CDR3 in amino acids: CASSEHGHRSYEQYF. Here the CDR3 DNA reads TGTGCCAGCAGTGAACATGGGCATAGGTCCTACGAGCAGTACTTC.

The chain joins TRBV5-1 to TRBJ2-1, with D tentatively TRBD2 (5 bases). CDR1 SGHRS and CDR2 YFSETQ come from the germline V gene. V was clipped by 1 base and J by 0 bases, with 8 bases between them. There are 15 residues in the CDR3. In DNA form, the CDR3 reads TGCGCCAGCAGCTTGAGAGGGAGCTCCTACAATGAGCAGTTCTTC. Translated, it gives CASSLRGSSYNEQFF. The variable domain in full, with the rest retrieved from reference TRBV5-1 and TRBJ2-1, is KAGVTQTPRYLIKTRGQQVTLSCSPISGHRSVSWYQQTPGQGLQFLFEYFSETQRNKGNFPGRFSGRQFSNSRSEMNVSTLELGDSALYLCASSLRGSSYNEQFFGPGTRLTVL.

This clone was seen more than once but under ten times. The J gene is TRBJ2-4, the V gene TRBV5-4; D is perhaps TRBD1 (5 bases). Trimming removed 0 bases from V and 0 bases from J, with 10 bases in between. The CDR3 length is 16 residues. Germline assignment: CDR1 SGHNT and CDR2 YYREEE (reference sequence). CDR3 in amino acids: CASSLAGASAKNIQYF. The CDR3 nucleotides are TGTGCCAGCAGCTTGGCTGGGGCTTCAGCCAAAAACATTCAGTACTTC.

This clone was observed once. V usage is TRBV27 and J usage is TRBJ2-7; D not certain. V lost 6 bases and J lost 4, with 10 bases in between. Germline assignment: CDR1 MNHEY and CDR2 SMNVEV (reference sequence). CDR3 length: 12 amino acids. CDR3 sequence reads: CASSLSSYEQYF. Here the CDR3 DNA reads TGTGCCAGCAGCTTGTCCTCGTACGAGCAGTACTTC.

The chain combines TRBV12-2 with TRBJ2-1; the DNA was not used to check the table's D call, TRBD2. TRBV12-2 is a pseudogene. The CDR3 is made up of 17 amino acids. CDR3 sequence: CASRWGKGLAGDDEQFF. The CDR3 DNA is TGTGCAAGTCGCTGGGGTAAAGGACTAGCGGGAGACGATGAGCAGTTCTTC.

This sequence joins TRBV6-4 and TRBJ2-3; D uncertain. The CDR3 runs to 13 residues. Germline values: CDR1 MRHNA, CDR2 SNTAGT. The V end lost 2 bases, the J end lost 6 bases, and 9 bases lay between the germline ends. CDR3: CASSDTLEDTQYF. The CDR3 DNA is TGTGCCAGCAGTGACACATTGGAGGATACGCAGTATTTT.

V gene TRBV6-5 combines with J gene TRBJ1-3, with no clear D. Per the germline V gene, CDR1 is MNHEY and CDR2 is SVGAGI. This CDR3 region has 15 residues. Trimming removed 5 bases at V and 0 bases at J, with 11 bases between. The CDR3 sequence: CASSKVVPSGNTIYF. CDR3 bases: TGTGCCAGCAGTAAAGTTGTGCCCTCTGGAAACACCATATATTTT.

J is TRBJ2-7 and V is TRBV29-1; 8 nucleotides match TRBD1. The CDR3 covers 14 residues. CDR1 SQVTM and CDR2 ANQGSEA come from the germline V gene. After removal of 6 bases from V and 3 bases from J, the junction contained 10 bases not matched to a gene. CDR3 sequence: CSVVIGTGLYEQYF. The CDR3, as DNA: TGCAGCGTAGTTATCGGGACAGGACTCTACGAGCAGTACTTC.

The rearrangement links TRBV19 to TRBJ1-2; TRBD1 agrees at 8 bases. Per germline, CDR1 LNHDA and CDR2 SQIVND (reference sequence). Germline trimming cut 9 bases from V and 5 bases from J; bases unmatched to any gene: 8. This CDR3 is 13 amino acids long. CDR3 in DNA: TGTGCCAGCGGGACAGGCGGGGGATATGGCTACACCTTC. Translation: CASGTGGGYGYTF.

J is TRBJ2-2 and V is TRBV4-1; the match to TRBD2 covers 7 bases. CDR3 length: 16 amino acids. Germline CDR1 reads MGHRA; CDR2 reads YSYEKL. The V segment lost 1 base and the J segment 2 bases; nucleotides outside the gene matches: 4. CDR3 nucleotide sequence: TGCGCCAGCAGCCAAGTCCCTAGCGGTAACACCGGGGAGCTGTTTTTT. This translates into CASSQVPSGNTGELFF.

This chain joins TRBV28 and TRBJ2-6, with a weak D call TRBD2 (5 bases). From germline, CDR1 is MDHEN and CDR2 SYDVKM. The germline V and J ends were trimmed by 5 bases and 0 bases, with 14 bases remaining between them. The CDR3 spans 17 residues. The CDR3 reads CASSILRGLSGANVLTF. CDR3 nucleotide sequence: TGTGCCAGCAGTATTCTCCGGGGTCTCTCTGGGGCCAACGTCCTGACTTTC.

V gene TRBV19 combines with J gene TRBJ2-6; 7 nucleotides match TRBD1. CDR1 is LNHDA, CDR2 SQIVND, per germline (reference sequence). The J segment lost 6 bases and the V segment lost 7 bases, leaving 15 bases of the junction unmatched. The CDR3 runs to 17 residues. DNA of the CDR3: TGTGCCAGTACCTCAAGGAGTTCGACAGGGAAGGCCAACGTCCTGACTTTC. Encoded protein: CASTSRSSTGKANVLTF.

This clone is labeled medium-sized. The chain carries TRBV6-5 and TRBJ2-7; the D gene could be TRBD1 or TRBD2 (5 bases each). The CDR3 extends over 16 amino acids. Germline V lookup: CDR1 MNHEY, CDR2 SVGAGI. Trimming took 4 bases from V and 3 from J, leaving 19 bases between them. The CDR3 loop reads CASSWGTGNTFYEQYF. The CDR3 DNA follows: TGTGCCAGCAGTTGGGGGACGGGGAATACCTTCTACGAGCAGTACTTC.

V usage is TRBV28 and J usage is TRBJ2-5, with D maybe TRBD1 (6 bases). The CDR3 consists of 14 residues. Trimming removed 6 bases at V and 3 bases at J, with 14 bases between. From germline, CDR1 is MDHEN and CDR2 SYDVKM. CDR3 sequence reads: CASSNGRGEETQYF. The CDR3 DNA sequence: TGTGCCAGCAGCAACGGCAGGGGTGAAGAGACCCAGTACTTC.